This T cell receptor (beta chain) emerged from a study of naive and memory T cell subsets. Whole-study findings and limits: A few larger clonotypes appeared in naive repertoires, especially CD8, possibly memory cells re-expressing CD45RA.

Germline V lookup: CDR1 SGHDT, CDR2 YYEEEE. Trimming took 4 bases from V and 1 from J; bases not matched to a gene: 7. This CDR3 spans 15 amino acids. Points on this clonotype: Antigen specificity is unknown.

An equimolar mix of two oligonucleotides served as the beta constant-region primer for TRBC1 and TRBC2. Four rounds of PCR amplified the ligated cDNA using nested alpha and beta constant-region primers plus SP2. In TCRdb, the UMI-ligation and nested PCR reads were re-called with MiXCR into one record per CDR3 protein. The table includes approximately 100,000 distinct CDR3 sequences, around 15% detected once. The sample consisted of naive CD8+ T cells from blood. The V call is TRBV5-6, the J call TRBJ1-1, with 7 bases identical to TRBD1. The source is a human donor in good health. The CDR3 loop is CASSPDREANTEAFF. The CDR3, as DNA: TGTGCCAGCAGCCCTGACAGGGAGGCGAACACTGAAGCTTTCTTT.